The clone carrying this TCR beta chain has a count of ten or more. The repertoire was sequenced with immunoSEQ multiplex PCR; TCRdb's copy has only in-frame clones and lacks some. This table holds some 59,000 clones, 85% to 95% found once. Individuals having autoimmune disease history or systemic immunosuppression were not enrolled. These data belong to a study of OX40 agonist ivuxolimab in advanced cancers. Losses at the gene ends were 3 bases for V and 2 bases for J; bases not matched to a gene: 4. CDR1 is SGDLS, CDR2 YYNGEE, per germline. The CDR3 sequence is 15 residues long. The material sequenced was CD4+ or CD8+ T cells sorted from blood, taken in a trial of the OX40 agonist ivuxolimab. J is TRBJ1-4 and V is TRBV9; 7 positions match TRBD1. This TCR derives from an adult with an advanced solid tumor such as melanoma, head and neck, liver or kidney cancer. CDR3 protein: CASSGQGLTNEKLFF. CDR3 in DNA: TGTGCCAGCAGCGGACAGGGTTTGACTAATGAAAAACTGTTTTTT.